This T cell receptor beta chain was captured by sequencing in a study of CD8 T cells in ankylosing spondylitis. TCRdb re-derived calls from the 5' RACE reads in MiXCR, one entry per CDR3 protein. This table holds under 200,000 distinct CDR3 sequences, around 8.9% found once. Remarks on this clonotype: Its specificity is unknown.

Notes on the study in general: Earlier literature documents some of the motif variants in reactive arthritis synovial fluid and blood. Disease-linked clones reportedly concentrated significantly in matched ankylosing spondylitis synovial fluid.

CDR1 LNHNV and CDR2 YYDKDF come from the germline V gene (reference sequence). This CDR3 spans 13 amino acids. Trimming shortened V by 0 bases and J by 8 bases, and 8 bases separated the two germline ends. This sequence joins TRBV15 and TRBJ2-1; D might be TRBD2 (5 bases). The receptor was derived from a female donor with ankylosing spondylitis or in good health (not recorded which). The sequenced sample consisted of blood, either unsorted or a sorted T cell fraction (not recorded which). The CDR3 DNA follows: TGTGCCACCAGCAGAGATCCCGGGGATGAGCAGTTCTTC. Its translation: CATSRDPGDEQFF.